These T cell receptor beta chains were read from a single sample in a study of T-cell reconstitution after alpha-beta-depleted transplantation in children. TCRdb re-analysed the PCR reads in MiXCR, keeping a single row per CDR3 protein. Found here are some 400,000 distinct CDR3 sequences, approximately 20% of them singletons; the top ten hold 3.5% to 4%. The sequencing used PBMCs from the stem cell graft donor, collected from the stem cell graft. The receptors were sampled from a human donor who donated a stem cell graft to a child with acute myeloid leukemia. Each CDR3 is given with its conserved first and last residue. A D gene is named only where the DNA matches it firmly. Rows may omit the clone size; those that give it use once, few, many or a size class.

>10|TRBV12-3/TRBV12-4|many|.|TRBJ1-1
CASLGYEAFF
TGTGCCAGCCTCGGTTACGAAGCTTTCTTT
>13|TRBV7-8|few|TRBD2|TRBJ2-1
CASSVGTSNEQFF
TGTGCCAGCAGCGTCGGGACTAGCAATGAGCAGTTCTTC
>18|TRBV28|.|TRBD2|TRBJ2-7
CASSFLSGLAGISYEQYF
TGTGCCAGCAGTTTCCTGAGCGGACTAGCGGGTATCTCCTACGAGCAGTACTTC
>13|TRBV29-1|few|.|TRBJ2-6
CSFKMAGANVLTF
TGCAGCTTTAAAATGGCCGGGGCCAACGTCCTGACTTTC
>16|TRBV7-3|.|.|TRBJ2-3
CASSLSGATSTDTQYF
TGTGCCAGCAGCTTATCAGGGGCCACTAGCACAGATACGCAGTATTTT
>14|TRBV7-9|few|.|TRBJ2-2
CASSTDSNTGELFF
TGTGCCAGCAGCACGGACAGTAACACCGGGGAGCTGTTTTTT
>16|TRBV7-2|few|TRBD2|TRBJ2-2
CASSVPGLAIAGELFF
TGTGCCAGCAGCGTGCCGGGACTAGCGATTGCCGGGGAGCTGTTTTTT
>15|TRBV9|.|.|TRBJ1-2
CASSPSGVGNYGYTF
TGTGCCAGCAGCCCATCTGGGGTTGGTAACTATGGCTACACCTTC
>16|TRBV4-3|.|.|TRBJ2-2
CASSPGAGVDTGELFF
TGCGCCAGCAGTCCAGGGGCAGGTGTCGACACCGGGGAGCTGTTTTTT
>14|TRBV25-1|few|.|TRBJ2-7
CASSVSGDSYEQYF
TGTGCCAGCAGTGTCTCAGGGGACTCCTACGAGCAGTACTTC
>20|TRBV5-1|.|.|TRBJ2-1
CASSSTAGEVGYGGYNEQFF
TGCGCCAGCAGCTCTACCGCAGGGGAGGTTGGATATGGGGGATACAATGAGCAGTTCTTC
>15|TRBV29-1|many|TRBD2|TRBJ2-7
CSVEGGRTHSYEQYF
TGCAGCGTTGAAGGCGGGAGGACCCACTCCTACGAGCAGTACTTC
>16|TRBV5-6|.|.|TRBJ2-6
CASSLPGDSGANVLTF
TGTGCCAGCAGCTTGCCCGGGGACTCTGGGGCCAACGTCCTGACTTTC
>15|TRBV19|.|.|TRBJ2-1
CASSISISAVNEQFF
TGTGCCAGTAGTATTTCGATCTCGGCTGTCAATGAGCAGTTCTTC
>11|TRBV29-1|.|.|TRBJ2-1
CSVEAHNEQFF
TGCAGCGTTGAAGCCCACAATGAGCAGTTCTTC
>12|TRBV7-2|few|.|TRBJ2-1
CASSLQNNEQFF
TGTGCCAGCAGCTTACAGAACAATGAGCAGTTCTTC
>14|TRBV20-1|few|.|TRBJ1-1
CSAKGSGMNTEAFF
TGCAGTGCTAAAGGGTCCGGAATGAACACTGAAGCTTTCTTT
>15|TRBV5-1|.|TRBD2|TRBJ2-2
CASSLNPGGTGELFF
TGCGCCAGCAGCTTGAACCCCGGGGGGACCGGGGAGCTGTTTTTT
>15|TRBV6-5|few|TRBD2|TRBJ2-3
CASSYLAGDQDTQYF
TGTGCCAGCAGTTATCTAGCGGGAGATCAAGATACGCAGTATTTT
>15|TRBV11-2|many|.|TRBJ2-1
CASTPSLSSYNEQFF
TGTGCCAGCACCCCGTCCCTTAGCTCCTACAATGAGCAGTTCTTC
>16|TRBV27|.|.|TRBJ2-3
CASSSPGNTGVDTQYF
TGTGCCAGCAGTTCCCCCGGAAACACGGGAGTAGATACGCAGTATTTT
>16|TRBV9|.|.|TRBJ2-1
CASSVGGLGTYNEQFF
TGTGCCAGCAGCGTAGGAGGCCTGGGAACCTACAATGAGCAGTTCTTC
>12|TRBV20-1|few|.|TRBJ1-1
CSAVDRWTEAFF
TGCAGTGCTGTAGACAGGTGGACTGAAGCTTTCTTT
>17|TRBV20-1|.|TRBD2|TRBJ2-1
CSARRPGTSGSLNEQFF
TGCAGTGCTAGACGACCCGGGACTAGCGGGAGTCTCAATGAGCAGTTCTTC
>15|TRBV5-1|.|.|TRBJ2-2
CASSFETRPRGELFF
TGCGCCAGCAGCTTCGAGACAAGGCCAAGGGGGGAGCTGTTTTTT
>13|TRBV6-1|few|.|TRBJ2-1
CASSHPLGNEQFF
TGTGCCAGCAGTCATCCGCTGGGGAATGAGCAGTTCTTC
>15|TRBV11-2|many|.|TRBJ2-6
CASSLGTNGANVLTF
TGTGCCAGCAGCTTAGGGACGAATGGGGCCAACGTCCTGACTTTC
>16|TRBV7-3|.|TRBD1|TRBJ2-1
CASSPRQGLGDNEQFF
TGTGCCAGCAGCCCACGACAGGGCCTGGGGGACAATGAGCAGTTCTTC
>15|TRBV7-9|few|TRBD2|TRBJ2-1
CASSSGRASYNEQFF
TGTGCCAGCAGCTCCGGGAGGGCCTCCTACAATGAGCAGTTCTTC
>13|TRBV7-9|.|TRBD2|TRBJ2-1
CASSRDYIAEQFF
TGTGCCAGCAGCCGGGACTATATTGCGGAGCAGTTCTTC
>16|TRBV24-1|.|TRBD1|TRBJ2-3
CATSDTGTGLTDTQYF
TGTGCCACCAGTGATACCGGGACAGGTTTAACAGATACGCAGTATTTT
>11|TRBV30|.|.|TRBJ2-7
CAWSVIHEQYF
TGTGCCTGGAGTGTTATACACGAGCAGTACTTC
>13|TRBV20-1|few|TRBD1|TRBJ1-2
CSASDREYYGYTF
TGCAGTGCTAGTGACAGGGAGTACTATGGCTACACCTTC
>15|TRBV12-3/TRBV12-4|many|.|TRBJ2-1
CASSLGPRGPNEQFF
TGTGCCAGCAGTTTAGGCCCCCGGGGGCCCAATGAGCAGTTCTTC
>17|TRBV20-1|.|TRBD2|TRBJ2-6
CSARGTSGSSGANVLTF
TGCAGTGCTAGAGGGACTAGCGGGAGCTCTGGGGCCAACGTCCTGACTTTC
>15|TRBV29-1|.|TRBD1|TRBJ1-5
CSVSHGTGGGQPQHF
TGCAGCGTTTCTCATGGGACAGGGGGGGGTCAGCCCCAGCATTTT
>18|TRBV13|.|.|TRBJ2-7
CASSFLVPSGATSYEQYF
TGTGCCAGCAGCTTCCTAGTTCCCTCGGGAGCGACCTCCTACGAGCAGTACTTC
>15|TRBV10-3|.|TRBD1|TRBJ2-7
CAISAPDRGTYEQYF
TGTGCCATCAGTGCTCCGGACAGGGGGACCTACGAGCAGTACTTC
>15|TRBV6-4|many|TRBD2|TRBJ2-1
CASSDSSGSIYEQFF
TGTGCCAGCAGTGACTCTAGCGGGAGTATCTATGAGCAGTTCTTC
>13|TRBV29-1|.|.|TRBJ2-5
CSVKSGDQETQYF
TGCAGCGTCAAGAGCGGCGACCAAGAGACCCAGTACTTC
>15|TRBV4-1|.|TRBD2|TRBJ2-1
CASSQGTSGRVEQFF
TGCGCCAGCAGCCAAGGGACTAGCGGGAGGGTTGAGCAGTTCTTC
>15|TRBV7-9|few|.|TRBJ2-1
CASSFGGTSYNEQFF
TGTGCCAGCAGCTTCGGCGGGACCTCCTACAATGAGCAGTTCTTC
>17|TRBV7-8|few|TRBD1|TRBJ2-1
CASSSRHLGQDYNEQFF
TGTGCCAGCAGCTCCCGCCACCTCGGACAGGACTACAATGAGCAGTTCTTC
>17|TRBV15|once|.|TRBJ1-5
CATSRPTGQVYNQPQHF
TGTGCCACCAGCAGACCAACGGGGCAGGTATACAATCAGCCCCAGCATTTT
>15|TRBV20-1|many|TRBD2|TRBJ2-7
CSARTSGRLPYEQYF
TGCAGTGCCAGGACTAGCGGGAGATTACCCTACGAGCAGTACTTC